One sample yielded the 6 T cell receptor beta chains listed below, sequenced in a study of blood T cell repertoires in COVID-19. Measured with immunoSEQ multiplex PCR; TCRdb has only the in-frame clones, and not every one. The sample carries 100,000 to 150,000 clones, 70% to 90% recorded once. Sequencing was done on a sample of peripheral blood. The receptor set was obtained from a man aged 40-55 years with acute or convalescent COVID-19.

This clone was observed a few times. This chain uses TRBV6-6 with TRBJ1-1; 7 bases agree with TRBD1. J gave up 1 base and V 4 bases, and 6 bases lay outside the gene matches. The CDR3 sequence is 15 residues long. The V gene's germline CDR1 is MNHNY and CDR2 SVGAGI (reference sequence). The CDR3 protein is CASSWTGTANTEAFF. CDR3 DNA sequence: TGTGCCAGCAGTTGGACCGGGACAGCGAACACTGAAGCTTTCTTT.

The rearrangement links TRBV3-1 (or the pseudogene TRBV3-2) to TRBJ1-4, with a tentative D call TRBD1 (5 bases). The CDR3 spans 15 residues. Trimming pared 2 bases from V and 0 bases from J, leaving 7 bases between. The germline gives CDR1 LGHDT, CDR2 YNNKEL (reference sequence). CDR3 DNA sequence: TGTGCCAGCAGCCAATGGACACCAACTAATGAAAAACTGTTTTTT. Encoded protein: CASSQWTPTNEKLFF.

The rearrangement uses TRBV3-1 (or the pseudogene TRBV3-2) and TRBJ1-6; the D gene is possibly TRBD1 (6 bases). This CDR3 spans 17 amino acids. CDR1 is LGHDT, CDR2 YNNKEL, per germline (reference sequence). The ends were cut back, 5 bases at V and 0 bases at J, with 14 bases in the middle. CDR3 amino acids: CASSSLTGGSYNSPLHF. In DNA form, the CDR3 reads TGTGCCAGCAGCTCCCTGACAGGAGGCTCCTATAATTCACCCCTCCACTTT.

This sequence joins TRBV5-1 and TRBJ1-1; unclear D gene. The V end was cut by 0 bases, the J end by 2 bases, with 11 bases between. The CDR3 loop spans 15 amino acids. CDR1 is SGHRS, CDR2 YFSETQ, per germline. In DNA, the CDR3 is TGCGCCAGCAGCTTGGATTCGGGATTTAACACTGAAGCTTTCTTT. As protein: CASSLDSGFNTEAFF.

The rearrangement joins TRBV27 to TRBJ2-1; 9 positions agree with TRBD2. Trimming cost V 0 bases and J 6 bases; bases outside gene matches: 12. The CDR3 covers 18 residues. The germline CDR1 and CDR2 sequences are MNHEY and SMNVEV (reference sequence). This chain's CDR3 is CASSLSRPGTSRFNEQFF. The CDR3 nucleotides read TGTGCCAGCAGTTTATCTCGCCCCGGGACTAGCAGGTTCAATGAGCAGTTCTTC.

This rearrangement joins TRBV18 to TRBJ1-1; 11 nucleotides match TRBD1. With V trimmed by 6 bases and J by 4 bases, 7 bases remained unmatched. The CDR3 has 15 residues. The V gene's germline CDR1 is KGHSH and CDR2 LQKENI. The CDR3 loop is CASSREGTGGTEAFF. In nucleotides, the CDR3 is TGTGCCAGCTCCCGGGAGGGGACAGGGGGCACTGAAGCTTTCTTT. Full variable domain (rest looked up from reference TRBV18 and TRBJ1-1): NAGVMQNPRHLVRRRGQEARLRCSPMKGHSHVYWYRQLPEEGLKFMVYLQKENIIDESGMPKERFSAEFPKEGPSILRIQQVVRGDSAAYFCASSREGTGGTEAFFGQGTRLTVV.